This T cell receptor (beta chain) was identified during a study of T cells in Graves' hyperthyroidism and ophthalmopathy. Study in general: Peripheral blood was secured at the point of initial diagnosis, before any treatment.

V trimming: 9 bases; J trimming: 4 bases; junction bases outside the gene matches: 7. CDR1 and CDR2 (germline): MNHNS, SASEGT. The CDR3 contains 14 residues. RNA transcripts gave rise to amplified TCR beta CDR3 regions. TCR CDR3 underwent first-round RT-PCR with the HTBI primer set. TCRdb re-derived calls from the multiplex PCR reads in MiXCR, one entry per CDR3 protein. Among about 200,000 distinct CDR3 sequences listed, less than 20% were seen once. Over 18 months, lack of ophthalmopathy progression marked Graves' hyperthyroidism as stable. This clonotype was counted at least ten times. The clonotype comes from a woman aged 50 to 65 with Graves' hyperthyroidism. The sequencing sample was made of blood. The chain recombines TRBV6-1 with TRBJ2-5; 11 nucleotides align to TRBD2. CDR3 DNA sequence: TGTGCCAGGTTACTAGCGGGAGTTGGAGAGACCCAGTACTTC. It codes for CARLLAGVGETQYF.